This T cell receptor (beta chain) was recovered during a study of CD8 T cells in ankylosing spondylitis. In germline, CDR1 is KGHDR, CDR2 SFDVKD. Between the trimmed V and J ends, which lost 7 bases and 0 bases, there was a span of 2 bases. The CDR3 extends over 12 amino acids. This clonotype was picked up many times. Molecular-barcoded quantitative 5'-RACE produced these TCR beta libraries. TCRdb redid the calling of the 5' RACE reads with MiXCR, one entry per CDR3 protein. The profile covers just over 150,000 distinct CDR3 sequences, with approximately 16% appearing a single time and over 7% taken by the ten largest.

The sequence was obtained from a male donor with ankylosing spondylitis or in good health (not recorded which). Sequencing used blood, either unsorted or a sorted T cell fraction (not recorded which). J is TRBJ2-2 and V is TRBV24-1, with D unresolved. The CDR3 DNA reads TGTGCCACCAGAACGAACACCGGGGAGCTGTTTTTT. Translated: CATRTNTGELFF.